One and the same sample provided the 3 T cell receptor beta chains below, sequenced in a study of Ad26.COV2.S vaccination and SARS-CoV-2 variants. Indicated treatment: around 19 received Ad26.COV2.S at low or high dose, single or two shots; about 5 received placebo; per-sample allocation not given. Specimens were obtained on day 63 following the first vaccine or placebo injection. Profiled with immunoSEQ multiplex PCR; TCRdb holds only in-frame clones, not every one. The sample records some 390,000 clones, around 85% being singletons. The sequencing used peripheral blood, collected in a trial of Ad26.COV2.S vaccine versus placebo. Source of these receptors: a person aged 18-60 years who received the Ad26.COV2.S COVID-19 vaccine or a placebo.

In nucleotides, the CDR3 is TGTGCCAGCAGCGCGGGACAGGGGGTAACCGGGGAGCTGTTTTTT. Amino acid sequence: CASSAGQGVTGELFF. This sequence joins TRBV7-6 and TRBJ2-2; 11 bases map to TRBD1. Trimming cost V 5 bases and J 5 bases; bases outside gene matches: 4. Germline V gene lookup returns CDR1 SGHVS and CDR2 FNYEAQ. The CDR3 extends over 15 amino acids.

The V and J genes are TRBV5-1 and TRBJ2-7, with D possibly TRBD2 on 6 matching bases. Trimming took 6 bases from V and 3 from J, leaving 16 bases between them. CDR1 SGHRS and CDR2 YFSETQ come from the germline V gene. This CDR3 is 14 amino acids long. CDR3: CASTLGAGGYEQYF. The CDR3 DNA sequence: TGCGCCAGCACCCTAGGGGCCGGGGGCTACGAGCAGTACTTC.

The chain carries TRBV6-1 and TRBJ2-7; D is unresolved. V dropped 2 bases and J dropped 6 bases, with 5 bases sitting between them. Germline V gene sequence: CDR1 MNHNS, CDR2 SASEGT. The CDR3 is 11 residues long. The CDR3 DNA reads TGTGCCAGCAGTGAATGGGGCGAGCAGTACTTC. This translates into CASSEWGEQYF.